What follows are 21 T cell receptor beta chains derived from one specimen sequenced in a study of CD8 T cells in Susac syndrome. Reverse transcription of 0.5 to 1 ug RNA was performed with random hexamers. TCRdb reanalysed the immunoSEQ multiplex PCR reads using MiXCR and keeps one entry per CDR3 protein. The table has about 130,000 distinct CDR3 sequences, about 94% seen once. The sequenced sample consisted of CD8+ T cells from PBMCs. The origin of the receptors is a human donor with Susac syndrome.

The CDR3 protein is CASSPLPSAGELFF. The CDR3 region has the DNA TGTGCCAGCAGCCCCCTACCATCCGCCGGGGAGCTGTTTTTT. The rearrangement uses TRBV3-1 and TRBJ2-2; D ambiguous. V was cut by 4 bases and J by 6 bases, with 12 bases left in between. Per the germline V gene, CDR1 is LGHDT and CDR2 is YNNKEL (reference sequence). The CDR3 consists of 14 residues. Filled out from reference TRBV3-1 and TRBJ2-2, the complete variable domain reads DTAVSQTPKYLVTQMGNDKSIKCEQNLGHDTMYWYKQDSKKFLKIMFSYNNKELIINETVPNRFSPKSPDKAHLNLHINSLELGDSAVYFCASSPLPSAGELFFGEGSRLTVL.

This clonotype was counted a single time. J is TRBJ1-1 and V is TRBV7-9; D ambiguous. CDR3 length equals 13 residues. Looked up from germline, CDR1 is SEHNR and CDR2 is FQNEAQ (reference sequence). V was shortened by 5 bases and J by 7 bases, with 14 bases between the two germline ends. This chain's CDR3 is CASSPEGGGEAFF. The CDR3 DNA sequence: TGTGCCAGCAGCCCGGAGGGCGGAGGTGAAGCTTTCTTT.

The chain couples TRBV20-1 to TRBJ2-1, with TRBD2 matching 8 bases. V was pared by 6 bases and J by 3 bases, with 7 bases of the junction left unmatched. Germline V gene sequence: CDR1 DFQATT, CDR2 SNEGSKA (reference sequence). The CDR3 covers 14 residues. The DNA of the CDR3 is TGCAGTGCCCCTTTCAGCGGGAGCTACAATGAGCAGTTCTTC. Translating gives CSAPFSGSYNEQFF.

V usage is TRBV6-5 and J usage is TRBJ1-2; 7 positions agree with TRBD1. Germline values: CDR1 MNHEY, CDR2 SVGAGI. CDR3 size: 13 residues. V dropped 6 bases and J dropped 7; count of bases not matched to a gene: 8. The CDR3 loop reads CASSPRQGGGYTF. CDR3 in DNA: TGTGCCAGCAGCCCCCGGCAGGGGGGTGGCTACACCTTC.

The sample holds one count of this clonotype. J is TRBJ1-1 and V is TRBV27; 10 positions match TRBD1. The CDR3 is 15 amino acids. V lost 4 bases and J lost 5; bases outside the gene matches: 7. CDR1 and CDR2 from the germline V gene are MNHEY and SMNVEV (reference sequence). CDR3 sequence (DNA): TGTGCCAGCAGTTCTATGACAGGGGGCAGGACTGAAGCTTTCTTT. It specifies CASSSMTGGRTEAFF.

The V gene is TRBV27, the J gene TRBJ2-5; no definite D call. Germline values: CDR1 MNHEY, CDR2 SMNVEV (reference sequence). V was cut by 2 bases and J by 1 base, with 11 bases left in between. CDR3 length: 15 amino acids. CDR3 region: CASSLTVGFQETQYF. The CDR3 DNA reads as TGTGCCAGCAGTTTAACAGTTGGTTTCCAAGAGACCCAGTACTTC.

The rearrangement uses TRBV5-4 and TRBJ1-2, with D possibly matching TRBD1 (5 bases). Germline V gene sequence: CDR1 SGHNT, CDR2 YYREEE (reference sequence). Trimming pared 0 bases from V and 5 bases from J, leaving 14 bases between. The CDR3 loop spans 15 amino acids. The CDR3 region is CASSLGDGSLYGYTF. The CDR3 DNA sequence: TGTGCCAGCAGCTTGGGGGACGGAAGCCTATATGGCTACACCTTC.

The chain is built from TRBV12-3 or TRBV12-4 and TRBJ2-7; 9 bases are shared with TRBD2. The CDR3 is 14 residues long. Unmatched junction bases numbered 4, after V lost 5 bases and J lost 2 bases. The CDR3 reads CASSTSGLTYEQYF. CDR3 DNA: TGTGCCAGCAGTACTAGCGGGCTAACCTACGAGCAGTACTTC.

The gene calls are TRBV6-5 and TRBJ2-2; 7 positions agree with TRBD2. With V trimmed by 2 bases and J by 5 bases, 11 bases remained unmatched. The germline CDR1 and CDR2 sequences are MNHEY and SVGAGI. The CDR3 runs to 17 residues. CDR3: CASSYAVAGVGTGELFF. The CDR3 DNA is TGTGCCAGCAGTTACGCCGTGGCGGGAGTAGGGACCGGGGAGCTGTTTTTT.

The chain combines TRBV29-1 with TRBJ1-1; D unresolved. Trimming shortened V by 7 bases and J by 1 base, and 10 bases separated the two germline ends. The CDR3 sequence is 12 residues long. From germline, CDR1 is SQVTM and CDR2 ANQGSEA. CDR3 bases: TGCAGCGCCGAACCGGGGAACACTGAAGCTTTCTTT. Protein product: CSAEPGNTEAFF.

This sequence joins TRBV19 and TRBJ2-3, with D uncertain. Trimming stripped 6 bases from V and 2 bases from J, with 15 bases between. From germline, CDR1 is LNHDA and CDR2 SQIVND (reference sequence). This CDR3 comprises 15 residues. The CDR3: CASSPPAGNTDTQYF. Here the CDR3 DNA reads TGTGCCAGTAGCCCCCCGGCTGGGAACACAGATACGCAGTATTTT.

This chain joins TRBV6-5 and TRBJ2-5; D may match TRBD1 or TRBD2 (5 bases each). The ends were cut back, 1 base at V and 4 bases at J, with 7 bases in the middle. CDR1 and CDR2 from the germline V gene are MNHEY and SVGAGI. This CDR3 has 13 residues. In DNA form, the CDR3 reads TGTGCCAGCAGTTACTTGGGGGTAGAGACCCAGTACTTC. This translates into CASSYLGVETQYF.

The CDR3 loop is CASKLAGVGETQYF. The DNA of the CDR3 is TGTGCCAGTAAGCTAGCGGGAGTCGGGGAGACCCAGTACTTC. This chain uses TRBV19 with TRBJ2-5, with TRBD2 matching over 10 bases. V was pared by 7 bases and J by 5 bases, with 7 bases of the junction left unmatched. Germline values: CDR1 LNHDA, CDR2 SQIVND (reference sequence). The CDR3 is made up of 14 amino acids. Full variable domain (outside the CDR3, taken from reference TRBV19 and TRBJ2-5): DGGITQSPKYLFRKEGQNVTLSCEQNLNHDAMYWYRQDPGQGLRLIYYSQIVNDFQKGDIAEGYSVSREKKESFPLTVTSAQKNPTAFYLCASKLAGVGETQYFGPGTRLLVL.

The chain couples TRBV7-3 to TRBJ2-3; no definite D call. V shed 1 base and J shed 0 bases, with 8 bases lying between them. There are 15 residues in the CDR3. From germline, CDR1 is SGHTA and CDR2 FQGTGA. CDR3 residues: CASSLIPSSTDTQYF. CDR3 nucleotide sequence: TGTGCCAGCAGCTTAATCCCGAGTAGCACAGATACGCAGTATTTT. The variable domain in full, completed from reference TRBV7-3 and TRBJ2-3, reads GAGVSQTPSNKVTEKGKYVELRCDPISGHTALYWYRQSLGQGPEFLIYFQGTGAADDSGLPNDRFFAVRPEGSVSTLKIQRTERGDSAVYLCASSLIPSSTDTQYFGPGTRLTVL.

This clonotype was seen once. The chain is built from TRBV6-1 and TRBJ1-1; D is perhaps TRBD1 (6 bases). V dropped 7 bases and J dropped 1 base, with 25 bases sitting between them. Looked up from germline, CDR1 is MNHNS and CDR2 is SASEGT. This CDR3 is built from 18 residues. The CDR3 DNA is TGTGCCAGCACCCTCGGGCGCAGGGGAATCTCCCCGAACACTGAAGCTTTCTTT. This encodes CASTLGRRGISPNTEAFF.

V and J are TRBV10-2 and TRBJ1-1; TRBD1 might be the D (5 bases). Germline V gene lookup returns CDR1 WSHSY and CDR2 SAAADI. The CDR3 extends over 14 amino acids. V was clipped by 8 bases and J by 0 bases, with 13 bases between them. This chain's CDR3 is CASSRGVMNTEAFF. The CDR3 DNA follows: TGCGCCAGCTCACGGGGGGTCATGAACACTGAAGCTTTCTTT.

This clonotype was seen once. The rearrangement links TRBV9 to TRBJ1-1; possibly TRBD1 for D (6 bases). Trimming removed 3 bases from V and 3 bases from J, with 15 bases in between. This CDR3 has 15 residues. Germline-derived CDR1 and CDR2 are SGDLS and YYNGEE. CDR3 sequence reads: CASSAGTGFHTEAFF. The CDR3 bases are TGTGCCAGCAGCGCCGGAACAGGGTTCCACACTGAAGCTTTCTTT.

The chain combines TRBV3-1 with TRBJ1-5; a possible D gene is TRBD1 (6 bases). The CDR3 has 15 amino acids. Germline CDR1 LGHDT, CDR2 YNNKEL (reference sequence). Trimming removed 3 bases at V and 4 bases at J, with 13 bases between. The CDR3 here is CASSQAGQSNQPQHF. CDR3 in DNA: TGTGCCAGCAGCCAGGCGGGACAAAGTAATCAGCCCCAGCATTTT.

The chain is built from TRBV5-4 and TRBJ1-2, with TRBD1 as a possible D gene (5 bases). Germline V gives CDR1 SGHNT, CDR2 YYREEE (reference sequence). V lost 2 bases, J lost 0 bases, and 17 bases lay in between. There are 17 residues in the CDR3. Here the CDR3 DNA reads TGTGCCAGCAGCTTTGATGGTGACAGTAACACTAACTATGGCTACACCTTC. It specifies CASSFDGDSNTNYGYTF.

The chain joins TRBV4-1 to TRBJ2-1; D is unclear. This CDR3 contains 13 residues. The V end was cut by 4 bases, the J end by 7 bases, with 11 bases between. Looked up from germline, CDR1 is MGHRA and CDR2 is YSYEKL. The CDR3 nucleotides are TGCGCCAGCAGCCCTCTAGGTTCTAATGAGCAGTTCTTC. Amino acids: CASSPLGSNEQFF.

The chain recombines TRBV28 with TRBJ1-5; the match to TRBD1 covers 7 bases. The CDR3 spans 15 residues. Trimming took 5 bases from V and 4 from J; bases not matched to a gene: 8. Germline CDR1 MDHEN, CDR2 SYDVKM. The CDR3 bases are TGTGCCAGCAGTGATCCCCGGGACAGTAATCAGCCCCAGCATTTT. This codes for CASSDPRDSNQPQHF. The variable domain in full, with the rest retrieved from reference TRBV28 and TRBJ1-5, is DVKVTQSSRYLVKRTGEKVFLECVQDMDHENMFWYRQDPGLGLRLIYFSYDVKMKEKGDIPEGYSVSREKKERFSLILESASTNQTSMYLCASSDPRDSNQPQHFGDGTRLSIL.